This T cell receptor (beta chain) came from a study of cytomegalovirus exposure and HLA in healthy donors. General study results and limits: Presence/absence analyses assumed roughly uniform sequencing depth across donors.

Concerning this clone: Its antigen is unknown.

This CDR3 region has 15 residues. With 7 bases clipped from V and 6 bases from J, the junction kept 11 bases outside the gene matches. From germline, CDR1 is SGHVS and CDR2 FQNEAQ. 13 Jbeta primers and 60 Vbeta primers were used for the PCR. This table comes from immunoSEQ multiplex PCR, and its TCRdb copy is limited to in-frame clones, with some not included. The sample includes 200,000 or so clones, about four fifths seen only once; the top ten take 0.25% to 0.3%. This clonotype was obtained from a boy younger than 18 in good health and CMV-seronegative. The V and J genes are TRBV7-8 and TRBJ2-1; 8 nucleotides agree with TRBD1. Sequenced input: PBMCs. This CDR3 is CASTVTGGLRNEQFF. DNA for the CDR3: TGTGCCAGCACCGTAACAGGGGGGTTGCGCAATGAGCAGTTCTTC.